This T cell receptor (beta chain) emerged from a study of blood T cell repertoires in COVID-19. As for the study in general: The samples span acute and convalescent COVID-19 from the United States, Italy and Spain.

Sequencing was performed with immunoSEQ multiplex PCR; in TCRdb, only in-frame clones are kept and a portion is missing. The data contain 150,000 to 200,000 clones, under 90% of them singletons. This CDR3 comprises 17 residues. The germline gives CDR1 LGHNA, CDR2 YNFKEQ. V lost 0 bases and J 4 bases, leaving 16 bases between the germline ends. The source material was PBMCs or T cells enriched from blood (not recorded which). The chain carries TRBV4-2 and TRBJ1-5; TRBD1 is a possible D gene (5 bases). The receptor's source is a woman aged 45-59 years who had recovered from COVID-19. The CDR3 spells CASSQDGGGLGNQPQHF. The CDR3 nucleotides are TGTGCCAGCAGCCAAGATGGGGGAGGGTTAGGGAATCAGCCCCAGCATTTT.